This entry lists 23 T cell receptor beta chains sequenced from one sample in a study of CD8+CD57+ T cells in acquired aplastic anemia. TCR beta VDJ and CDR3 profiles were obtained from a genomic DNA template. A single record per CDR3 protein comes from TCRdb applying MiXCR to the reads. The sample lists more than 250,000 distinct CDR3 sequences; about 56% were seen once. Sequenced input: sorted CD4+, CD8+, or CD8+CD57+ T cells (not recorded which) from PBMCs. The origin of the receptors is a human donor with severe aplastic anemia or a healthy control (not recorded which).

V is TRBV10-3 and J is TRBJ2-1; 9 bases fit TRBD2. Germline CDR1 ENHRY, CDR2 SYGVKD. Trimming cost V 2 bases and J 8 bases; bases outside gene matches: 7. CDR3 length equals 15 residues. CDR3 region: CAISEGREGLDEQFF. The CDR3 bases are TGTGCCATCAGTGAGGGGCGGGAGGGCCTAGATGAGCAGTTCTTC.

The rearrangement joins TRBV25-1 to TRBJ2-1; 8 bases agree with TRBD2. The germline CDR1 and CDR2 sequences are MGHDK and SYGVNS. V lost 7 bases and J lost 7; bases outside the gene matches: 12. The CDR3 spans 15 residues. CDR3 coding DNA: TGTGCCAGCACCCGCGACTCGGGGGGGAGGAATGAGCAGTTCTTC. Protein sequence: CASTRDSGGRNEQFF.

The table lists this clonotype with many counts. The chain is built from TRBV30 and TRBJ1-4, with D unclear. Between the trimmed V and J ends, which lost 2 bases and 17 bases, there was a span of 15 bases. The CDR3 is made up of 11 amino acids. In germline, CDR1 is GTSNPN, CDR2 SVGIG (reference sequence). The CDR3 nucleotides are TGTGCCTGGAGTACCGGAGGGCCTTGTTTTTTT. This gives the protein CAWSTGGPCFF.

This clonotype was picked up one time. Here the CDR3 DNA reads TGCAGTGCCACCCGGGGGGGGGGGTTCACAGATACGCAGTATTTT. As protein: CSATRGGGFTDTQYF. This chain connects TRBV20-1 to TRBJ2-3; 8 bases match TRBD2. Germline-derived CDR1 and CDR2 are DFQATT and SNEGSKA (reference sequence). The CDR3 is 15 residues long. Unmatched junction bases numbered 10, after V lost 6 bases and J lost 2 bases.

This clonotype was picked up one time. Here the CDR3 DNA reads TGTGCCAGCAGCTTAGCGTCTAGTAGGGGTAGCTATGGCTACACCTTC. Protein sequence: CASSLASSRGSYGYTF. The V and J genes are TRBV7-9 and TRBJ1-2; D is possibly TRBD1 (5 bases). V lost 0 bases and J lost 4, with 15 bases in between. Germline CDR1 is SEHNR and CDR2 is FQNEAQ (reference sequence). The CDR3 length is 16 residues.

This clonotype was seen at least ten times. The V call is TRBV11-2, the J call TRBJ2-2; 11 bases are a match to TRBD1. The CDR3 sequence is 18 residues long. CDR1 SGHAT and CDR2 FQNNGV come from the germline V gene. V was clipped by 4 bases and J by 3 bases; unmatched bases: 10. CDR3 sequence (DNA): TGTGCCAGCAGCTCCCGGACAGGGGGCATGTCGGACACCGGGGAGCTGTTTTTT. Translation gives CASSSRTGGMSDTGELFF.

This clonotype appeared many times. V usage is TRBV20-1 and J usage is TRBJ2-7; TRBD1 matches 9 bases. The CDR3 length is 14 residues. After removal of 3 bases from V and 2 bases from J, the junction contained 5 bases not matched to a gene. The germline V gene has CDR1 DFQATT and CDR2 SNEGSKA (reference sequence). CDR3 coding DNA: TGCAGTGCTAGGGGGGACAGGGAGACCTACGAGCAGTACTTC. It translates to CSARGDRETYEQYF.

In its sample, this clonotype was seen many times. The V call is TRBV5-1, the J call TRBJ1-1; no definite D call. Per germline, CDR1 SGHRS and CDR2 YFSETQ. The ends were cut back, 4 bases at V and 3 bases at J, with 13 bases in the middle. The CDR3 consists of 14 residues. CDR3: CASSPWRVDTEAFF. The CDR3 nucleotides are TGCGCCAGCAGCCCCTGGCGGGTGGACACTGAAGCTTTCTTT.

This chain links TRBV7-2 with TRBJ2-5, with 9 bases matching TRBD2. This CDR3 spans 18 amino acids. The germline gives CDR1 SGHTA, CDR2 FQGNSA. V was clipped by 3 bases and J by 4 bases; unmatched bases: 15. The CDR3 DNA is TGTGCCAGCAGCTTGCAGCGGGGTTTGGCTAGCGGGGTAGAGACCCAGTACTTC. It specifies CASSLQRGLASGVETQYF.

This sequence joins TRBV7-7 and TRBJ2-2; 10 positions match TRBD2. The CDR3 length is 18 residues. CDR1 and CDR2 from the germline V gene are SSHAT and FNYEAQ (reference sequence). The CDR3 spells CASGLVLAGPTDTGELFF. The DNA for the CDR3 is TGTGCTAGCGGCTTAGTACTAGCGGGGCCGACGGACACCGGGGAGCTGTTTTTT.

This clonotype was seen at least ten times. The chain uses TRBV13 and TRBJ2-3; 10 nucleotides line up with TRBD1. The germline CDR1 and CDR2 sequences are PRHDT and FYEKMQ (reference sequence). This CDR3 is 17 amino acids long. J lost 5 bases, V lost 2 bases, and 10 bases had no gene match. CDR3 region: CASSLRSWGTGVDTQYF. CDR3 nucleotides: TGTGCCAGCAGCTTAAGGAGTTGGGGGACAGGGGTAGATACGCAGTATTTT. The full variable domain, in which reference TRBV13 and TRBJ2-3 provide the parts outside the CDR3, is AAGVIQSPRHLIKEKRETATLKCYPIPRHDTVYWYQQGPGQDPQFLISFYEKMQSDKGSIPDRFSAQQFSDYHSELNMSSLELGDSALYFCASSLRSWGTGVDTQYFGPGTRLTVL.

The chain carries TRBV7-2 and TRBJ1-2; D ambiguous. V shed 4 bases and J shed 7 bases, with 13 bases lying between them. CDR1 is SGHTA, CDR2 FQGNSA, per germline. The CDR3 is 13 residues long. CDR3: CASSSQALSGYTF. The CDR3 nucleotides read TGTGCCAGCAGCTCGCAGGCGTTGTCTGGCTACACCTTC.

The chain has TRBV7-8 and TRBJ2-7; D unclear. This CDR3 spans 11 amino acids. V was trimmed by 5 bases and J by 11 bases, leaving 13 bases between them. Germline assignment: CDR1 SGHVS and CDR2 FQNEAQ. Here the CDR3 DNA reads TGTGCCAGCAGCAACCTCCAAGAAGAGTACTTC. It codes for CASSNLQEEYF.

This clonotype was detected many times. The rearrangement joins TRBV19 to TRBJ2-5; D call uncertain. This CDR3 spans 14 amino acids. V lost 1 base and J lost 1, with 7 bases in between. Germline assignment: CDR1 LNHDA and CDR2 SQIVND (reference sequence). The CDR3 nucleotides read TGTGCCAGTAGTATAGCAGTCTTCCAAGAGACCCAGTACTTC. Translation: CASSIAVFQETQYF.

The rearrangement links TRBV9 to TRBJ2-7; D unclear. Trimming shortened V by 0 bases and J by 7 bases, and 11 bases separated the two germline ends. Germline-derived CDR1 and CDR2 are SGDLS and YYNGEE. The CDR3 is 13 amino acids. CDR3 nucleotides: TGTGCCAGCAGCGTAGGTTTTGGGGATGAGCAGTACTTC. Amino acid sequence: CASSVGFGDEQYF.

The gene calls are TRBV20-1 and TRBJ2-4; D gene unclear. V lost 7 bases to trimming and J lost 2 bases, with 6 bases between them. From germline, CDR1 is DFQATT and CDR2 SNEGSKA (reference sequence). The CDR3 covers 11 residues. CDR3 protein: CSGVTKNIQYF. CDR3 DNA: TGCAGTGGGGTAACCAAAAACATTCAGTACTTC.

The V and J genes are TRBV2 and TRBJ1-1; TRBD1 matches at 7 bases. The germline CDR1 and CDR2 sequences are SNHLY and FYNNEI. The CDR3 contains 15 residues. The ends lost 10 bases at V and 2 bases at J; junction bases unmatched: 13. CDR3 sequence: CATSRGQFPNTEAFF. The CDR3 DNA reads TGTGCCACGTCTAGGGGGCAGTTTCCCAACACTGAAGCTTTCTTT.

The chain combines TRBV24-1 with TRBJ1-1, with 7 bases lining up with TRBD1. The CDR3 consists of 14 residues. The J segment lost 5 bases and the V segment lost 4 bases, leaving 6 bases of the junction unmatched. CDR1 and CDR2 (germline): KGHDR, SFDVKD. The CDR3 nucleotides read TGTGCCACCAGTGAGGCAGGGGGGGAGACTGAAGCTTTCTTT. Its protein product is CATSEAGGETEAFF.

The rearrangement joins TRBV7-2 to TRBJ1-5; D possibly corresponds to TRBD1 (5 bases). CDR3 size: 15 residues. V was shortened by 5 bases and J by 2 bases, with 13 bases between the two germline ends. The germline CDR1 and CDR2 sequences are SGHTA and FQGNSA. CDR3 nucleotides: TGTGCCAGCAGCGGGGCTTGGGGAGGCAATCAGCCCCAGCATTTT. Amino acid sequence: CASSGAWGGNQPQHF. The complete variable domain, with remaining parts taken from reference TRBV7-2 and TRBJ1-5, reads GAGVSQSPSNKVTEKGKDVELRCDPISGHTALYWYRQSLGQGLEFLIYFQGNSAPDKSGLPSDRFSAERTGGSVSTLTIQRTQQEDSAVYLCASSGAWGGNQPQHFGDGTRLSIL.

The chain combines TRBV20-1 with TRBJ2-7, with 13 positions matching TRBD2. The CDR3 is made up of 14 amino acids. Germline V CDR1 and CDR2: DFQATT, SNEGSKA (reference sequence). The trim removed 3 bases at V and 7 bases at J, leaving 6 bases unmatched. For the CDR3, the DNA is TGCAGTGCTAGCGAACTGGGACTAGCGGGAGAGCAGTACTTC. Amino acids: CSASELGLAGEQYF.

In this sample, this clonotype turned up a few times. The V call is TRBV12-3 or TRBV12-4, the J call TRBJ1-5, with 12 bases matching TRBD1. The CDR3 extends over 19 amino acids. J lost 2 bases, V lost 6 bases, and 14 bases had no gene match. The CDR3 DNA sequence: TGTGCCAGCAGCCCCTCCTGGGGGACAGGGGGCGCCGGCAATCAGCCCCAGCATTTT. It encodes CASSPSWGTGGAGNQPQHF.

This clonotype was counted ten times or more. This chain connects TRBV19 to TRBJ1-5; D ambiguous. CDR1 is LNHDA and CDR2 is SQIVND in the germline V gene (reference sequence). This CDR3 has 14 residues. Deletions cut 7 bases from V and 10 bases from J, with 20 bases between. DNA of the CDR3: TGTGCCAGTACTCCAAGGTGGGCAGTGGAACCCCAGCATTTT. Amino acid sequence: CASTPRWAVEPQHF.

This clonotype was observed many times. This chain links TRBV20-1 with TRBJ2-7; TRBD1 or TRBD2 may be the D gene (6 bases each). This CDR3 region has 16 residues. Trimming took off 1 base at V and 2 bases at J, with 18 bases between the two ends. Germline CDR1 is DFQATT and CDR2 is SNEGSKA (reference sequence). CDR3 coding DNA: TGCAGTGCTAGAGGGCCGGGCGGGGCAGGGGCCTACGAGCAGTACTTC. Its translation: CSARGPGGAGAYEQYF.